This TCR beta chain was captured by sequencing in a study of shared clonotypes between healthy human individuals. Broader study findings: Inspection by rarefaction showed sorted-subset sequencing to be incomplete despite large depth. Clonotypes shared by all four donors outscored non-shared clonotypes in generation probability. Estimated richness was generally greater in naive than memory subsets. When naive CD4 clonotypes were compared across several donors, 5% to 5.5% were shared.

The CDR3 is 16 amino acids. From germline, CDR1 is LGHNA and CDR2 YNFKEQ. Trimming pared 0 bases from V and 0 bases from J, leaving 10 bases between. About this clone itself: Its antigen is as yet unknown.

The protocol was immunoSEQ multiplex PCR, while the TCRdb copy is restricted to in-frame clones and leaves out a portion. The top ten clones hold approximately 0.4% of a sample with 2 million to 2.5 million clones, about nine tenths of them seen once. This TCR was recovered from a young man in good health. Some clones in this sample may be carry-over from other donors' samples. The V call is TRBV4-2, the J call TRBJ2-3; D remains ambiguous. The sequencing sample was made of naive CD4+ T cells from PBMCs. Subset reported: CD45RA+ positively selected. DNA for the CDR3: TGTGCCAGCAGCCAAGAGGCCGTTAGAAGCACAGATACGCAGTATTTT. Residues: CASSQEAVRSTDTQYF.